These 12 T cell receptor beta chains came from one sample sequenced in a study of response to subunit inactivated influenza vaccine. MiXCR, run by TCRdb on the RT-PCR reads, gives a single entry per CDR3 protein. The repertoire holds roughly 550,000 distinct CDR3 sequences, with under 30% as singletons. A further study also used this sample, focusing on T cells expressing NK-cell markers. From that study: 5'RACE template switching with UMIs generated TCR beta cDNA.

The specimen comprised CD4+ T cells sorted from PBMCs, sampled roughly 12 days after vaccination. The receptors derive from a man aged 45-65 years who received an inactivated influenza vaccine.

This chain joins TRBV9 and TRBJ1-2, with 7 bases aligning to TRBD1. J was trimmed by 1 base and V by 3 bases; bases with no gene match: 9. Germline lookup yields CDR1 SGDLS and CDR2 YYNGEE. The CDR3 length is 16 residues. CDR3 sequence: CASSGSYRGGNYGYTF. The CDR3, as DNA: TGTGCCAGCAGCGGCTCCTACAGGGGAGGTAACTATGGCTACACCTTC.

This clonotype was detected only a few times. The chain carries TRBV12-3 or TRBV12-4 and TRBJ2-5; D possibly matches TRBD1 or TRBD2 (5 bases each). Trimming shortened V by 5 bases and J by 5 bases, and 21 bases separated the two germline ends. The CDR3 sequence is 16 residues long. CDR3 protein: CASSQHRDPKRETQYF. CDR3 DNA sequence: TGTGCCAGCAGTCAGCACCGGGACCCAAAACGGGAGACCCAGTACTTC.

This clonotype was counted between two and nine times. The chain is built from TRBV20-1 and TRBJ1-5; weak D call: TRBD1 (5 bases). Germline V gives CDR1 DFQATT, CDR2 SNEGSKA (reference sequence). The CDR3 consists of 15 residues. The germline V and J ends were trimmed by 1 base and 6 bases, with 16 bases remaining between them. In DNA, the CDR3 is TGCAGTGCTAGAGCGTCGCAGGGTGGGTCTCAGCCCCAGCATTTT. It codes for CSARASQGGSQPQHF.

The chain has TRBV7-6 and TRBJ2-3, with 7 bases matching TRBD2. The CDR3 runs to 16 residues. Germline values: CDR1 SGHVS, CDR2 FNYEAQ. After removal of 5 bases from V and 5 bases from J, the junction contained 13 bases not matched to a gene. The CDR3 sequence: CASSPRLRGILDTQYF. The CDR3 DNA sequence: TGTGCCAGCAGCCCCCGGTTGCGGGGGATTTTAGATACGCAGTATTTT.

The chain links TRBV24-1 to TRBJ1-2; D might be TRBD1 (6 bases). Germline V gene lookup returns CDR1 KGHDR and CDR2 SFDVKD. CDR3 length: 13 amino acids. Trimming pared 6 bases from V and 4 bases from J, leaving 11 bases between. Here the CDR3 DNA reads TGTGCCACCAGTCACCAGGGGACCTATGGCTACACCTTC. Translation gives CATSHQGTYGYTF.

The chain carries TRBV6-2 or TRBV6-3 and TRBJ2-3; D gene ambiguous. The CDR3 sequence is 14 residues long. Germline lookup yields CDR1 MNHEY and CDR2 SVGEGT. The germline V and J ends were trimmed by 4 bases and 1 base, with 9 bases remaining between them. For the CDR3, the DNA is TGTGCCAGCAGTTCCAGGTTCGGCACAGATACGCAGTATTTT. Its translation: CASSSRFGTDTQYF.

V usage is TRBV7-9 and J usage is TRBJ2-3; 8 nucleotides line up with TRBD1. The CDR3 totals 16 residues. The germline gives CDR1 SEHNR, CDR2 FQNEAQ (reference sequence). V lost 5 bases to trimming and J lost 1 base; unmatched junction nucleotides: 8. The CDR3 DNA is TGTGCCAGCAGCCGCCCTACAGGGGGTGGCACAGATACGCAGTATTTT. The encoded protein is CASSRPTGGGTDTQYF.

The chain carries TRBV12-5 and TRBJ2-5, with D uncertain. V was pared by 2 bases and J by 2 bases, with 9 bases between. The CDR3 is 14 residues long. Germline assignment: CDR1 LGHNT and CDR2 FRNRAP. In DNA form, the CDR3 reads TGTGCTAGTGGTTTGCAGGTTTTACAAGAGACCCAGTACTTC. Protein sequence: CASGLQVLQETQYF.

This clonotype came up many times. This rearrangement joins TRBV5-1 to TRBJ1-4; tentatively, D is TRBD1 (5 bases). The V gene lost 4 bases and the J gene lost 5 bases, with 12 bases spanning the gap. The CDR3 loop spans 14 amino acids. The germline V gene encodes CDR1 SGHRS and CDR2 YFSETQ. CDR3 in amino acids: CASSPGTANEKLFF. The CDR3 DNA sequence: TGCGCCAGCAGCCCCGGGACGGCGAATGAAAAACTGTTTTTT.

The J gene is TRBJ2-5, the V gene TRBV30; D unresolved. The CDR3 consists of 12 residues. With 2 bases removed from V and 2 bases from J, the gap between germline ends came to 6 bases. Germline CDR1 and CDR2: GTSNPN and SVGIG (reference sequence). The chain's CDR3 is CAWSLQQETQYF. The CDR3 DNA reads as TGTGCCTGGAGTCTGCAGCAAGAGACCCAGTACTTC. The full variable domain, its missing parts supplied by reference TRBV30 and TRBJ2-5, is SQTIHQWPATLVQPVGSPLSLECTVEGTSNPNLYWYRQAAGRGLQLLFYSVGIGQISSEVPQNLSASRPQDRQFILSSKKLLLSDSGFYLCAWSLQQETQYFGPGTRLLVL.

CDR3 in amino acids: CASSLIGGGTDTQYF. The CDR3 bases are TGTGCCAGCAGTTTAATAGGCGGGGGCACAGATACGCAGTATTTT. The chain employs TRBV27 and TRBJ2-3, with D perhaps matching TRBD2 (6 bases). The CDR3 contains 15 residues. The germline V gene has CDR1 MNHEY and CDR2 SMNVEV (reference sequence). V shed 2 bases and J shed 1 base, with 10 bases lying between them.

The V and J genes are TRBV6-2 or TRBV6-3 and TRBJ2-5; weak D call: TRBD1 (6 bases). The CDR3 has 12 residues. V was cut by 2 bases and J by 7 bases, with 8 bases left in between. Germline loops: CDR1 MNHEY, CDR2 SVGEGT. The CDR3: CASSYAGVTQYF. CDR3 coding DNA: TGTGCCAGCAGTTACGCAGGGGTGACCCAGTACTTC.